The 31 T cell receptor beta chains in this list originate from one sample, sequenced in a study of PD-1 blockade in classical Hodgkin lymphoma. Measured with immunoSEQ multiplex PCR; TCRdb has only the in-frame clones, and not every one. The sample records approximately 90,000 clones, under 85% being singletons. Sample time point: cycle 4 day 1 (C4D1), after less than 7 weeks of nivolumab. Every patient relapsed after autologous stem cell transplantation, and brentuximab vedotin exposure varied. The sample was peripheral blood mononuclear cells (PBMCs), taken before the fourth cycle of nivolumab. The receptors shown here come from a human donor with classical Hodgkin lymphoma.

The genes are TRBV11-2 and TRBJ1-2; TRBD1 might be the D (5 bases). Germline V gene data show CDR1 as SGHAT and CDR2 as FQNNGV. V was clipped by 1 base and J by 8 bases, with 8 bases between them. The CDR3 has 12 amino acids. The CDR3 sequence is CASSLGQRGYTF. CDR3 coding DNA: TGTGCCAGCAGCTTAGGACAGCGGGGCTACACCTTC.

The chain employs TRBV6-1 and TRBJ2-5, with 8 bases aligning to TRBD2. With V trimmed by 2 bases and J by 5 bases, 10 bases remained unmatched. CDR3 length: 16 amino acids. Germline CDR1 MNHNS, CDR2 SASEGT. CDR3 sequence: CASSEMAAGGGETQYF. The CDR3 DNA reads as TGTGCCAGCAGTGAAATGGCGGCGGGGGGCGGCGAGACCCAGTACTTC.

J is TRBJ1-5 and V is TRBV10-3; D is ambiguous. Trimming stripped 3 bases from V and 3 bases from J, with 12 bases between. The CDR3 is made up of 15 amino acids. Germline CDR1 ENHRY, CDR2 SYGVKD. The CDR3 loop is CAISDGPVSNQPQHF. CDR3 in DNA: TGTGCCATCAGTGATGGGCCAGTCTCCAATCAGCCCCAGCATTTT.

The gene calls are TRBV30 and TRBJ2-1; 9 bases map to TRBD2. This CDR3 has 15 residues. Trimming at V came to 2 bases and at J to 2 bases, leaving 4 bases not matched to a gene. The germline V gene has CDR1 GTSNPN and CDR2 SVGIG (reference sequence). In DNA form, the CDR3 reads TGTGCCTGGAGTTGGAGCGGGAGGCCCTACAATGAGCAGTTCTTC. It codes for CAWSWSGRPYNEQFF.

J is TRBJ2-2 and V is TRBV4-1; D gene ambiguous. V lost 4 bases, J lost 6 bases, and 6 bases lay in between. The CDR3 runs 12 residues. Germline assignment: CDR1 MGHRA and CDR2 YSYEKL. The CDR3 loop is CASSRSAGELFF. CDR3 sequence (DNA): TGCGCCAGCAGCCGGAGCGCCGGGGAGCTGTTTTTT.

This clone occurred once. The V call is TRBV7-9, the J call TRBJ2-1; TRBD2 aligns across 8 bases. Germline V gives CDR1 SEHNR, CDR2 FQNEAQ (reference sequence). The CDR3 spans 15 residues. With V trimmed by 1 base and J by 4 bases, 3 bases remained unmatched. The CDR3 coding sequence is TGTGCCAGCAGCTTAGAGAGCGGGAGTTACAATGAGCAGTTCTTC. It yields the protein CASSLESGSYNEQFF.

In this sample, this clone turned up a few times. This rearrangement joins TRBV19 to TRBJ1-3; D remains unclear. V was clipped by 1 base and J by 0 bases, with 7 bases between them. This CDR3 contains 15 residues. Germline V gives CDR1 LNHDA, CDR2 SQIVND (reference sequence). The DNA for the CDR3 is TGTGCCAGTAGTATAGGGTCAATCTCTGGAAACACCATATATTTT. This sequence encodes CASSIGSISGNTIYF.

The sample holds one count of this clone. This sequence joins TRBV29-1 and TRBJ1-2; unclear D gene. Germline V CDR1 and CDR2: SQVTM, ANQGSEA. V gave up 4 bases and J gave up 4 bases, with 7 bases separating them. CDR3 length: 11 residues. Written as DNA, the CDR3 is TGCAGCGTTGTTACAGCCTATGGCTACACCTTC. Translated: CSVVTAYGYTF.

The rearrangement uses TRBV11-2 and TRBJ2-3, with D unresolved. The CDR3 has 13 amino acids. Germline assignment: CDR1 SGHAT and CDR2 FQNNGV. V was cut by 1 base and J by 6 bases, with 8 bases left in between. CDR3 amino acids: CASSLGAEDTQYF. The CDR3 DNA reads TGTGCCAGCAGCTTAGGGGCGGAGGATACGCAGTATTTT.

The chain is built from TRBV18 and TRBJ1-3, with no clear D. CDR3 length equals 13 residues. Germline values: CDR1 KGHSH, CDR2 LQKENI. The V gene lost 2 bases and the J gene lost 4 bases, with 6 bases spanning the gap. The CDR3 spells CASSPSGGNTIYF. The CDR3 coding sequence is TGTGCCAGCTCACCATCCGGGGGAAACACCATATATTTT.

The rearrangement uses TRBV7-2 and TRBJ2-2; no clear D gene. Per the germline V gene, CDR1 is SGHTA and CDR2 is FQGNSA. The CDR3 consists of 14 residues. The V end lost 5 bases, the J end lost 2 bases, and 9 bases lay between the germline ends. The CDR3 loop is CASSPNQNTGELFF. As DNA, the CDR3 is TGTGCCAGCAGCCCCAACCAAAACACCGGGGAGCTGTTTTTT.

The chain employs TRBV18 and TRBJ2-2, with TRBD2 matching 9 bases. Trimming removed 2 bases from V and 3 bases from J; junction bases left unmatched: 4. CDR1 and CDR2 (germline): KGHSH, LQKENI. The CDR3 totals 16 residues. CDR3 in DNA: TGTGCCAGCTCACCAGGGCTAGCGGGACACACCGGGGAGCTGTTTTTT. Protein: CASSPGLAGHTGELFF.

This chain uses TRBV10-3 with TRBJ1-5; D ambiguous. CDR1 is ENHRY, CDR2 SYGVKD, per germline. CDR3 length equals 12 residues. Deletions cut 6 bases from V and 3 bases from J, with 6 bases between. CDR3 sequence reads: CAIRGNNQPQHF. The CDR3 region has the DNA TGTGCCATCAGGGGAAACAATCAGCCCCAGCATTTT.

The chain links TRBV2 to TRBJ1-2; 7 bases line up with TRBD1. The CDR3 extends over 14 amino acids. The germline gives CDR1 SNHLY, CDR2 FYNNEI. The trim removed 11 bases at V and 4 bases at J, leaving 13 bases unmatched. CDR3: CASTAGGGGYGYTF. As DNA, the CDR3 is TGTGCCTCGACCGCAGGGGGAGGCGGCTATGGCTACACCTTC.

The chain links TRBV7-9 to TRBJ2-7; 7 bases match TRBD1. The CDR3 runs to 13 residues. CDR1 and CDR2 from the germline V gene are SEHNR and FQNEAQ (reference sequence). Trimming cost V 6 bases and J 1 base; bases outside gene matches: 3. The CDR3 nucleotides are TGTGCCAGCAGTTCAGGGGGATCCTACGAGCAGTACTTC. Protein sequence: CASSSGGSYEQYF.

The rearrangement links TRBV9 to TRBJ2-2; perhaps TRBD2 as D (6 bases). Trimming pared 0 bases from V and 0 bases from J, leaving 21 bases between. In germline, CDR1 is SGDLS, CDR2 YYNGEE. The CDR3 has 20 residues. CDR3 loop: CASSVAITGGRIPNTGELFF. DNA of the CDR3: TGTGCCAGCAGCGTAGCTATTACGGGTGGGAGGATCCCGAACACCGGGGAGCTGTTTTTT. Full variable domain (rest looked up from reference TRBV9 and TRBJ2-2): DSGVTQTPKHLITATGQRVTLRCSPRSGDLSVYWYQQSLDQGLQFLIQYYNGEERAKGNILERFSAQQFPDLHSELNLSSLELGDSALYFCASSVAITGGRIPNTGELFFGEGSRLTVL.

This chain links TRBV19 with TRBJ1-5; D not resolved. The CDR3 has 14 residues. Germline V gene lookup returns CDR1 LNHDA and CDR2 SQIVND (reference sequence). Trimming pared 6 bases from V and 9 bases from J, leaving 18 bases between. In DNA form, the CDR3 reads TGTGCCAGTAGCCCACCTCAGGCGCGGGGGCCCCAGCATTTT. It codes for CASSPPQARGPQHF.

This clone was found a few times. The genes are TRBV4-2 and TRBJ2-3, with 8 bases that match TRBD2. From germline, CDR1 is LGHNA and CDR2 YNFKEQ. CDR3 length: 16 amino acids. The trim removed 2 bases at V and 2 bases at J, leaving 6 bases unmatched. The CDR3: CASSQMRGEHTDTQYF. The CDR3 nucleotides are TGTGCCAGCAGCCAAATGCGGGGGGAACACACAGATACGCAGTATTTT.

The chain combines TRBV25-1 with TRBJ2-2; D remains ambiguous. This CDR3 is built from 11 residues. CDR1 is MGHDK, CDR2 SYGVNS, per germline. V was trimmed by 5 bases and J by 4 bases, leaving 2 bases between them. This chain's CDR3 is CASSLTGELFF. The CDR3 coding sequence is TGTGCCAGCAGTCTCACCGGGGAGCTGTTTTTT.

The chain is built from TRBV5-1 and TRBJ1-1, with TRBD1 matching 8 bases. Trimming removed 3 bases from V and 2 bases from J; junction bases left unmatched: 3. Germline lookup yields CDR1 SGHRS and CDR2 YFSETQ. The CDR3 totals 14 residues. For the CDR3, the DNA is TGCGCCAGCAGCTCCCAGGGGGCAAACACTGAAGCTTTCTTT. Protein: CASSSQGANTEAFF.

A note on this clone: The same CDR3 also results from other DNA sequences found in this sample. The rearrangement uses TRBV19 and TRBJ2-2; 11 positions agree with TRBD2. V shed 6 bases and J 2 bases; nucleotides not matched to a gene: 5. The CDR3 spans 16 residues. Germline V gene data show CDR1 as LNHDA and CDR2 as SQIVND (reference sequence). For the CDR3, the DNA is TGTGCCAGTAGCCTTCTAGCGGGAGGAAACACCGGGGAGCTGTTTTTT. Protein product: CASSLLAGGNTGELFF.

The rearrangement uses TRBV5-4 and TRBJ2-5; D call uncertain. Germline V lookup: CDR1 SGHNT, CDR2 YYREEE (reference sequence). This CDR3 region has 13 residues. Trimming took off 1 base at V and 0 bases at J, with 4 bases between the two ends. This CDR3 reads CASSLRDQETQYF. The CDR3 DNA follows: TGTGCCAGCAGCTTGCGGGACCAAGAGACCCAGTACTTC.

J is TRBJ1-1 and V is TRBV7-9, with no clear D. The CDR3 extends over 14 amino acids. Trimming took 1 base from V and 4 from J, leaving 10 bases between them. Germline V gene sequence: CDR1 SEHNR, CDR2 FQNEAQ (reference sequence). DNA of the CDR3: TGTGCCAGCAGCTTAGATGGGTTCCCCACTGAAGCTTTCTTT. Translation: CASSLDGFPTEAFF.

This clone appeared a single time. The chain uses TRBV7-2 and TRBJ2-7, with 11 bases that match TRBD2. From germline, CDR1 is SGHTA and CDR2 FQGNSA. V lost 3 bases and J lost 2; bases outside the gene matches: 6. The CDR3 has 16 residues. CDR3 bases: TGTGCCAGCAGCTTTCTCGGGACTAGCGGAGCCTACGAGCAGTACTTC. It is translated as CASSFLGTSGAYEQYF.

The J gene is TRBJ1-4, the V gene TRBV30, with D maybe TRBD1 (6 bases). The CDR3 is made up of 11 amino acids. The germline gives CDR1 GTSNPN, CDR2 SVGIG (reference sequence). V was clipped by 4 bases and J by 13 bases, with 13 bases between them. The CDR3 sequence: CAWTTGSILFF. CDR3 DNA: TGTGCCTGGACCACAGGGAGCATACTGTTTTTT.

V usage is TRBV27 and J usage is TRBJ2-7, with D uncertain. Germline V gives CDR1 MNHEY, CDR2 SMNVEV (reference sequence). This CDR3 contains 14 residues. V lost 4 bases to trimming and J lost 3 bases, with 13 bases between them. The CDR3 loop is CASSSQRGGYEQYF. CDR3 sequence (DNA): TGTGCCAGCAGTTCACAGCGTGGTGGCTACGAGCAGTACTTC.

The chain has TRBV6-1 and TRBJ2-7; D is ambiguous. This CDR3 has 10 residues. Trimming shortened V by 4 bases and J by 3 bases, and 1 base separated the two germline ends. CDR1 is MNHNS and CDR2 is SASEGT in the germline V gene. The CDR3 reads CASSGYEQYF. The CDR3 DNA follows: TGTGCCAGCAGTGGCTACGAGCAGTACTTC.

The chain employs TRBV10-3 and TRBJ1-5, with D maybe TRBD1 (6 bases). The germline V gene encodes CDR1 ENHRY and CDR2 SYGVKD. The CDR3 has 14 amino acids. Deletions cut 0 bases from V and 5 bases from J, with 8 bases between. In nucleotides, the CDR3 is TGTGCCATCAGTGAGTCGGGGGCGGATCAGCCCCAGCATTTT. Its protein is CAISESGADQPQHF.

In nucleotides, the CDR3 is TGTGCCAGCAGTTTACTGCGAGAGACCCAGTACTTC. It yields the protein CASSLLRETQYF. V is TRBV6-6 and J is TRBJ2-5; D is uncertain. This CDR3 spans 12 amino acids. In germline, CDR1 is MNHNY, CDR2 SVGAGI (reference sequence). V lost 4 bases and J lost 4, with 7 bases in between.

This chain connects TRBV7-2 to TRBJ2-1, with 9 bases that match TRBD2. This CDR3 is built from 15 residues. V gave up 0 bases and J gave up 7 bases; unmatched junction bases: 4. Germline V gives CDR1 SGHTA, CDR2 FQGNSA. The CDR3 nucleotides are TGTGCCAGCAGCTTAGCTAGCGGGAGCTGGAATGAGCAGTTCTTC. It codes for CASSLASGSWNEQFF.

The chain combines TRBV7-8 with TRBJ2-1; 9 positions agree with TRBD2. CDR1 SGHVS and CDR2 FQNEAQ come from the germline V gene. The junction had 15 bases not matched to a gene; V was cut back by 5 bases and J by 4 bases. The CDR3 has 18 residues. Written as DNA, the CDR3 is TGTGCCAGCAGCCGATCCCCTTCCGGGACTAGCAGTTACAATGAGCAGTTCTTC. This translates into CASSRSPSGTSSYNEQFF.